This TCR beta chain came from a study of T-cell reconstitution after alpha-beta-depleted transplantation in children. Study-level points and caveats: The high TCRbeta diversity at day 60 in some patients came from surviving recipient T cells and thymic progenitors. The study reportedly traced alpha-beta T cells about two months after transplant to several hundred expanded graft clones. The main origin of T-cell counts and diversity one year after transplant was newly produced T cells.

CDR3 size: 15 residues. V was cut by 1 base and J by 2 bases, with 11 bases left in between. Germline lookup yields CDR1 MGHRA and CDR2 YSYEKL. On this clonotype itself: The antigen remains unidentified.

Researchers prepared the TCRbeta library using unique molecular identifiers, the study reports. In TCRdb, the PCR reads were re-called with MiXCR into one record per CDR3 protein. The sample carries 450,000 to 700,000 distinct CDR3 sequences, 27% recorded once. The V and J genes are TRBV4-1 and TRBJ2-5, with D perhaps TRBD2 (6 bases). The receptor comes from a boy in the first two years of life with Wiskott-Aldrich syndrome, due to receive a stem cell transplant. Sequencing used PBMCs, obtained before TCRalphabeta/CD19-depleted stem cell transplant. In DNA, the CDR3 is TGCGCCAGCAGCCAAGCGGGGACTTTTCAAGAGACCCAGTACTTC. This encodes CASSQAGTFQETQYF.